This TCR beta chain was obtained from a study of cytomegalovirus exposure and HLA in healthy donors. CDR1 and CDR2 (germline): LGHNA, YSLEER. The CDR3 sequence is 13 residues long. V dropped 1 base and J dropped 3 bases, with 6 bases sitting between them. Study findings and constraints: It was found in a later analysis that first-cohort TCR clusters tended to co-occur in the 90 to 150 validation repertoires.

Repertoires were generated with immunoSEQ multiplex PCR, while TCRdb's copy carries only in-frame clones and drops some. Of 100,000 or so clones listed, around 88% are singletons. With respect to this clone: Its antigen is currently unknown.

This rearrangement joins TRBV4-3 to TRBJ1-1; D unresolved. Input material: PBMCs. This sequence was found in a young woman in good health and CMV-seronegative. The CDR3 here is CASSQVEDTEAFF. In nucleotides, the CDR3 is TGCGCCAGCAGCCAAGTAGAGGACACTGAAGCTTTCTTT.